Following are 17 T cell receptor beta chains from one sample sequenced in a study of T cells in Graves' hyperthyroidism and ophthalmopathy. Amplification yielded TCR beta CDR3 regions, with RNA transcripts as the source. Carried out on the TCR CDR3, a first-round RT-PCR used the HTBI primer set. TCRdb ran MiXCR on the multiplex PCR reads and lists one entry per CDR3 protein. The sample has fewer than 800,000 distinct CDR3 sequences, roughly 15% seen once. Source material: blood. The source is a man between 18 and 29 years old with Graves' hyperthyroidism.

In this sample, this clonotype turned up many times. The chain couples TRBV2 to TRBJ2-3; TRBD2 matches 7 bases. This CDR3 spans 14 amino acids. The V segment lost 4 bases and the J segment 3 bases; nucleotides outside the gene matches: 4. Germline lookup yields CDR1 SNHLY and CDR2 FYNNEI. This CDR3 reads CASSAGAGTDTQYF. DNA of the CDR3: TGTGCCAGCAGTGCGGGAGCGGGGACAGATACGCAGTATTTT.

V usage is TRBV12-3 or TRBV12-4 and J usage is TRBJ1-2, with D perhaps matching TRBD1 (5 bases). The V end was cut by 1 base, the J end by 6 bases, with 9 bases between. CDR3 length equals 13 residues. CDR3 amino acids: CASSLDLGDGYTF. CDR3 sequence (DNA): TGTGCCAGCAGTTTAGATTTAGGGGATGGCTACACCTTC.

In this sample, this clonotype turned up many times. The CDR3 is CAISGLADYEQYF. In DNA form, the CDR3 reads TGTGCCATCAGCGGACTAGCGGACTACGAGCAGTACTTC. The chain is built from TRBV10-3 and TRBJ2-7; 10 bases agree with TRBD2. CDR3 length: 13 residues. Germline V CDR1 and CDR2: ENHRY, SYGVKD. V lost 6 bases, J lost 3 bases, and 2 bases stayed unmatched.

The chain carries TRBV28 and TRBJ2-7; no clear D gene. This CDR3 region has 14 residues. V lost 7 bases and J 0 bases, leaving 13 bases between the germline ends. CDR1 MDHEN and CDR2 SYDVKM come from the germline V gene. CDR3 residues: CASTKAGLSYEQYF. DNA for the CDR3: TGTGCCAGCACGAAAGCCGGTCTCTCCTACGAGCAGTACTTC. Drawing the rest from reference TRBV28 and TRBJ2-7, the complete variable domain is DVKVTQSSRYLVKRTGEKVFLECVQDMDHENMFWYRQDPGLGLRLIYFSYDVKMKEKGDIPEGYSVSREKKERFSLILESASTNQTSMYLCASTKAGLSYEQYFGPGTRLTVT.

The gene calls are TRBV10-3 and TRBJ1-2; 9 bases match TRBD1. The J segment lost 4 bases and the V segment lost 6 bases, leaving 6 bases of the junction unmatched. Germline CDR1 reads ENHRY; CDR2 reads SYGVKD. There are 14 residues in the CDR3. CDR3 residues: CAIRGQGEAYGYTF. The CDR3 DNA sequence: TGTGCCATCAGGGGACAGGGAGAGGCCTATGGCTACACCTTC.

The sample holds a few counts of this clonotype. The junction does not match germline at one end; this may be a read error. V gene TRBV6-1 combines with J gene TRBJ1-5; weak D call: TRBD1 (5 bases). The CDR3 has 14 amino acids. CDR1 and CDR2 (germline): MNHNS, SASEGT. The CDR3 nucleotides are TGTGCCAGCAGGGAAGGCGGGACCAATCAGCCCCAGCATTTT. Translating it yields CASREGGTNQPQHF.

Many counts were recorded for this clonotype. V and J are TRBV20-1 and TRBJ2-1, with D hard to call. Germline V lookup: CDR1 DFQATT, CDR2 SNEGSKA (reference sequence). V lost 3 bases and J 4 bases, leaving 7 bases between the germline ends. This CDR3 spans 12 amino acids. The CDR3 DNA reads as TGCAGTGCTAGTACGGATTACAATGAGCAGTTCTTC. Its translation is CSASTDYNEQFF.

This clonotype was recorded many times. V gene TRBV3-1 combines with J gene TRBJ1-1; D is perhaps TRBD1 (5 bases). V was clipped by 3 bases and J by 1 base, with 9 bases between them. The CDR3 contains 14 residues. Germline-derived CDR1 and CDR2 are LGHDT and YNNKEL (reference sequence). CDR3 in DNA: TGTGCCAGCAGCCAGAGACAGCCGAACACTGAAGCTTTCTTT. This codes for CASSQRQPNTEAFF.

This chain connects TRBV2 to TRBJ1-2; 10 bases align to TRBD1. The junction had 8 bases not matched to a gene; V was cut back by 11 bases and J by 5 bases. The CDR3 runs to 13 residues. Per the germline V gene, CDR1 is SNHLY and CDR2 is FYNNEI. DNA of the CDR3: TGTGCCGGGGCCTTGGGACAGGGGTATGGCTACACCTTC. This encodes CAGALGQGYGYTF.

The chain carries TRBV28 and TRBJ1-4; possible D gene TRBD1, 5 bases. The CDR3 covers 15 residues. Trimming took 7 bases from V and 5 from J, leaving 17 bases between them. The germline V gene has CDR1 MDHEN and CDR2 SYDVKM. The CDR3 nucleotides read TGTGCCAGCACCAGCGTTCGAGGGGACAATGAAAAACTGTTTTTT. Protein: CASTSVRGDNEKLFF.

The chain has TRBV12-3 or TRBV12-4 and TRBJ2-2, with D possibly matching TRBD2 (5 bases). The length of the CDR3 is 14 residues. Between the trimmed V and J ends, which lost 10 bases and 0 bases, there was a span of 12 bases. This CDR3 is CATLLDPNTGELFF. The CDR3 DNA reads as TGTGCCACCCTACTAGATCCGAACACCGGGGAGCTGTTTTTT.

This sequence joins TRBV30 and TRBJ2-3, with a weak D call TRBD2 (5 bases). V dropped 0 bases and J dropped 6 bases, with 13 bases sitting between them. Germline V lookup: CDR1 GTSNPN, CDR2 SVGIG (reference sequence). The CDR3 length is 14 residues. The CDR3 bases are TGTGCCTGGAGTGTGCGGAGGCTTGGGGATACGCAGTATTTT. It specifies CAWSVRRLGDTQYF.

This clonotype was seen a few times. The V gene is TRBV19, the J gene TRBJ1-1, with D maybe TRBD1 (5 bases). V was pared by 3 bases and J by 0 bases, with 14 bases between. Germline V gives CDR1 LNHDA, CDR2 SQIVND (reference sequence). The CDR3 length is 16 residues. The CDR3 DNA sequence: TGTGCCAGTAGTATTCGTGCCGGGACGTTGAACACTGAAGCTTTCTTT. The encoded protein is CASSIRAGTLNTEAFF.

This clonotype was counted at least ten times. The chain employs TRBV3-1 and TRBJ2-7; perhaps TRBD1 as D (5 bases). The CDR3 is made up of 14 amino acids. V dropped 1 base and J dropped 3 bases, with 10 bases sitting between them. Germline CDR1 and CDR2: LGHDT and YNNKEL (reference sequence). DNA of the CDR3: TGTGCCAGCAGCCAAGCGGTAAGGGGCTACGAGCAGTACTTC. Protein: CASSQAVRGYEQYF.

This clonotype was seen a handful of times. CDR3 nucleotide sequence: TGTGCCAGCACCAAGACTGTAGCCAAAAACATTCAGTACTTC. Translation gives CASTKTVAKNIQYF. The rearrangement uses TRBV12-3 or TRBV12-4 and TRBJ2-4; no clear D. The CDR3 contains 14 residues. Trimming removed 7 bases at V and 0 bases at J, with 10 bases between.

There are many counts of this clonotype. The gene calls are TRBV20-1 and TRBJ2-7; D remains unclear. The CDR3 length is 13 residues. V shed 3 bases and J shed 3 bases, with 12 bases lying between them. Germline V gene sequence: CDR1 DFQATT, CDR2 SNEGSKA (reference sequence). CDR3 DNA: TGCAGTGCTAGTGGCGACACCTACTACGAGCAGTACTTC. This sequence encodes CSASGDTYYEQYF.

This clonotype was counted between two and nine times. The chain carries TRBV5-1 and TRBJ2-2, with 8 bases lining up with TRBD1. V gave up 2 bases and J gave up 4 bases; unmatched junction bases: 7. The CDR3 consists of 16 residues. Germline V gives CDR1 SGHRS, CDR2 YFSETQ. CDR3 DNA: TGCGCCAGCAGCTTCCAGGGGGCGCTGGGCACCGGGGAGCTGTTTTTT. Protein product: CASSFQGALGTGELFF.